These T cell receptor beta chains were read from a single sample in a study of T cell responses to AZD1222 COVID-19 vaccine. TCRdb's copy holds only in-frame clones and misses some; the assay was immunoSEQ multiplex PCR. Of more than 90,000 clones listed, 84% were seen once; the top ten hold 14%. Here the sequenced sample was peripheral blood, taken 28 days after the second AZD1222 dose. All receptors come from an adult who received the AZD1222 COVID-19 vaccine. CDR3s include the opening cysteine and the closing phenylalanine or tryptophan. A D gene is named only where the DNA matches it firmly. The listing skips clone size in some rows; elsewhere it reads once, few, many or a size class.

v_call: TRBV5-6
clone_size: once
j_call: TRBJ1-6
d_call: NA
cdr3_nt: TGTGCCAGCAGCTTGGACGATAATTCACCCCTCCACTTT
cdr3_aa: CASSLDDNSPLHF

v_call: TRBV27
clone_size: NA
j_call: TRBJ1-2
d_call: NA
cdr3_nt: TGTGCCAGCAGTTTCCAAGTCCAGGCGACCTACTATGGCTACACCTTC
cdr3_aa: CASSFQVQATYYGYTF

v_call: TRBV2
clone_size: NA
j_call: TRBJ2-1
d_call: NA
cdr3_nt: TGTGCCAGCAGTGAAGGCTCCTACAATGAGCAGTTCTTC
cdr3_aa: CASSEGSYNEQFF

v_call: TRBV10-3
clone_size: NA
j_call: TRBJ1-1
d_call: NA
cdr3_nt: TGTGCCGCCGCCCGGGGCATGAACACTGAAGCTTTCTTT
cdr3_aa: CAAARGMNTEAFF

v_call: TRBV6-5
clone_size: NA
j_call: TRBJ1-2
d_call: NA
cdr3_nt: TGTGCCAGCAGTTACGGGGGGGTACGTGGCTACACCTTC
cdr3_aa: CASSYGGVRGYTF

v_call: TRBV19
clone_size: NA
j_call: TRBJ1-1
d_call: NA
cdr3_nt: TGTGCCAGTAGTGCCCGCGGGACATCGGACACTGAAGCTTTCTTT
cdr3_aa: CASSARGTSDTEAFF

v_call: TRBV7-9
clone_size: NA
j_call: TRBJ2-7
d_call: TRBD2
cdr3_nt: TGTGCCAGCAGCTTTCTAGCGGGAGTATCCTACGAGCAGTACTTC
cdr3_aa: CASSFLAGVSYEQYF

v_call: TRBV11-1
clone_size: NA
j_call: TRBJ2-7
d_call: NA
cdr3_nt: TGTGCCAGCAGTCGAACCGCGGGACCCACCTACGAGCAGTACTTC
cdr3_aa: CASSRTAGPTYEQYF

v_call: TRBV7-9
clone_size: few
j_call: TRBJ1-4
d_call: NA
cdr3_nt: TGTGCCAGCAGTGAGGGTTTGGCAACTAATGAAAAACTGTTTTTT
cdr3_aa: CASSEGLATNEKLFF

v_call: TRBV6-5
clone_size: NA
j_call: TRBJ1-1
d_call: NA
cdr3_nt: TGTGCCAGCAGTTACTCGAGGCCCGACACTGAAGCTTTCTTT
cdr3_aa: CASSYSRPDTEAFF

v_call: TRBV7-3
clone_size: few
j_call: TRBJ2-1
d_call: TRBD2
cdr3_nt: TGTGCCAGCAGCAGGTGGGAGGTCCTAGCGGGAGAGGATGAGCAGTTCTTC
cdr3_aa: CASSRWEVLAGEDEQFF

v_call: TRBV20-1
clone_size: NA
j_call: TRBJ1-2
d_call: NA
cdr3_nt: TGCAGTGCTAGAGAGGGTGGCTACACCTTC
cdr3_aa: CSAREGGYTF

v_call: TRBV4-1
clone_size: NA
j_call: TRBJ1-4
d_call: NA
cdr3_nt: TGCGCCAGCAGCCGGGGGAGAGGGCAGTATAATGAAAAACTGTTTTTT
cdr3_aa: CASSRGRGQYNEKLFF

v_call: TRBV27
clone_size: once
j_call: TRBJ2-5
d_call: TRBD1
cdr3_nt: TGTGCCAGCAGTTCCCCGTCGACAGGGCAAGAGACCCAGTACTTC
cdr3_aa: CASSSPSTGQETQYF

v_call: TRBV5-1
clone_size: NA
j_call: TRBJ2-2
d_call: TRBD2
cdr3_nt: TGCGCCAGCAGCGCAGGACTAGCGGGTGCCGGGAACACCGGGGAGCTGTTTTTT
cdr3_aa: CASSAGLAGAGNTGELFF

v_call: TRBV27
clone_size: NA
j_call: TRBJ2-3
d_call: TRBD1
cdr3_nt: TGTGCCAGCAGTGTTCGGGACAGGAGCACAGATACGCAGTATTTT
cdr3_aa: CASSVRDRSTDTQYF

v_call: TRBV19
clone_size: NA
j_call: TRBJ2-1
d_call: NA
cdr3_nt: TGTGCCAGTAGTCACAGGGGAGGTAATGAGCAGTTCTTC
cdr3_aa: CASSHRGGNEQFF

v_call: TRBV6-1
clone_size: NA
j_call: TRBJ1-2
d_call: NA
cdr3_nt: TGTGCCAGCAGTGAAGTGGCCACATTTGACTATGGCTACACCTTC
cdr3_aa: CASSEVATFDYGYTF

v_call: TRBV5-1
clone_size: NA
j_call: TRBJ2-5
d_call: NA
cdr3_nt: TGCGCCAGCAGCTTGGGAGAATCCCGAGAGACCCAGTACTTC
cdr3_aa: CASSLGESRETQYF

v_call: TRBV3-1/TRBV3-2
clone_size: many
j_call: TRBJ1-3
d_call: NA
cdr3_nt: TGTGCCAGCAGCCAGGGGACTGGAAACACCATATATTTT
cdr3_aa: CASSQGTGNTIYF

v_call: TRBV7-2
clone_size: once
j_call: TRBJ2-7
d_call: TRBD2
cdr3_nt: TGTGCCAGCAGCTTAGCGGGAGGGCCGGCTTGGGAGCAGTACTTC
cdr3_aa: CASSLAGGPAWEQYF

v_call: TRBV5-5
clone_size: NA
j_call: TRBJ1-3
d_call: NA
cdr3_nt: TGTGCCAGCAGCTTGGTAGGGGGTTATGGAAACACCATATATTTT
cdr3_aa: CASSLVGGYGNTIYF

v_call: TRBV7-3
clone_size: few
j_call: TRBJ2-1
d_call: TRBD2
cdr3_nt: TGTGCCAGCAGCTTAAATAGCGGGATCGACGAGCAGTTCTTC
cdr3_aa: CASSLNSGIDEQFF

v_call: TRBV3-1/TRBV3-2
clone_size: NA
j_call: TRBJ1-6
d_call: NA
cdr3_nt: TGTGCCAGCAGCCCCCCAGTTTATAATTCACCCCTCCACTTT
cdr3_aa: CASSPPVYNSPLHF

v_call: TRBV5-1
clone_size: NA
j_call: TRBJ1-1
d_call: NA
cdr3_nt: TGCGCCAGCAGCTTGGAGGTAACGGTGAACACTGAAGCTTTCTTT
cdr3_aa: CASSLEVTVNTEAFF

v_call: TRBV4-1
clone_size: NA
j_call: TRBJ2-7
d_call: NA
cdr3_nt: TGCGCCAGCAGCCAAGTAGATCCTCCCTTAAACGAGGGGGTAGCCTACGAGCAGTACTTC
cdr3_aa: CASSQVDPPLNEGVAYEQYF

v_call: TRBV29-1
clone_size: NA
j_call: TRBJ2-7
d_call: TRBD2
cdr3_nt: TGCAGCGTCCGTGGGCGGGAGTCCCCCTACGAGCAGTACTTC
cdr3_aa: CSVRGRESPYEQYF

v_call: TRBV5-1
clone_size: NA
j_call: TRBJ2-7
d_call: NA
cdr3_nt: TGCGCCAGCAGCCCCGGAGACAACTCCTACGAGCAGTACTTC
cdr3_aa: CASSPGDNSYEQYF

v_call: TRBV7-6
clone_size: NA
j_call: TRBJ2-1
d_call: TRBD1
cdr3_nt: TGTGCCAGCAGCCCCCGACAGGGACGAAAGGGAGAGCAGTTCTTC
cdr3_aa: CASSPRQGRKGEQFF

v_call: TRBV7-9
clone_size: NA
j_call: TRBJ2-5
d_call: NA
cdr3_nt: TGTGCCAGCATCCAAGGGAAGAAAGGAGCTAACTCACAAGAGACCCAGTACTTC
cdr3_aa: CASIQGKKGANSQETQYF

v_call: TRBV9
clone_size: NA
j_call: TRBJ1-2
d_call: TRBD1
cdr3_nt: TGTGCCAGCAGCGTCAGGACAGGGAACTATGGCTACACCTTC
cdr3_aa: CASSVRTGNYGYTF

v_call: TRBV10-3
clone_size: NA
j_call: TRBJ1-2
d_call: NA
cdr3_nt: TGTGCCATCAGTGAGCGGGACTTGGGCTACACCTTC
cdr3_aa: CAISERDLGYTF

v_call: TRBV7-9
clone_size: NA
j_call: TRBJ2-7
d_call: NA
cdr3_nt: TGTGCCAGCAGCCCCCCGGCACTTGGCTACGAGCAGTACTTC
cdr3_aa: CASSPPALGYEQYF

v_call: TRBV5-1
clone_size: once
j_call: TRBJ1-1
d_call: NA
cdr3_nt: TGCGCCAGCAGCTTGTTCGGGGGGCCCAACACTGAAGCTTTCTTT
cdr3_aa: CASSLFGGPNTEAFF

v_call: TRBV5-4
clone_size: NA
j_call: TRBJ2-2
d_call: TRBD1
cdr3_nt: TGTGCCAGCAGCAAGCCAGGGGGCGACACCGGGGAGCTGTTTTTT
cdr3_aa: CASSKPGGDTGELFF

v_call: TRBV6-1
clone_size: NA
j_call: TRBJ2-1
d_call: NA
cdr3_nt: TGTGCCAGCAGTGAAGCAGAGGGCACCTACAATGAGCAGTTCTTC
cdr3_aa: CASSEAEGTYNEQFF

v_call: TRBV4-1
clone_size: NA
j_call: TRBJ1-1
d_call: NA
cdr3_nt: TGCGCCAGCAGCCAGACGACACTGGGAAAGATGAACACTGAAGCTTTCTTT
cdr3_aa: CASSQTTLGKMNTEAFF

v_call: TRBV7-2
clone_size: NA
j_call: TRBJ1-1
d_call: NA
cdr3_nt: TGTGCCAGCAGCTTAGCGCACCTGAGGACTGAAGCTTTCTTT
cdr3_aa: CASSLAHLRTEAFF

v_call: TRBV19
clone_size: NA
j_call: TRBJ1-2
d_call: TRBD1
cdr3_nt: TGTGCCATTAGAAAGGGGGCTGGATATGGCTACACCTTC
cdr3_aa: CAIRKGAGYGYTF

v_call: TRBV10-3
clone_size: once
j_call: TRBJ2-3
d_call: TRBD2
cdr3_nt: TGTGCCATCAGTGAGACGACTAGCGGATCAGATACGCAGTATTTT
cdr3_aa: CAISETTSGSDTQYF

v_call: TRBV7-2
clone_size: NA
j_call: TRBJ1-1
d_call: NA
cdr3_nt: TGTGCCAGCAGCTTAGGTCCAACCGCTCAACGTTTCACTGAAGCTTTCTTT
cdr3_aa: CASSLGPTAQRFTEAFF

v_call: TRBV18
clone_size: NA
j_call: TRBJ2-7
d_call: TRBD1
cdr3_nt: TGTGCCAGCGCGAGTCAGGACAGGGCAGTCCACGAGCAGTACTTC
cdr3_aa: CASASQDRAVHEQYF

v_call: TRBV6-5
clone_size: NA
j_call: TRBJ2-3
d_call: TRBD2
cdr3_nt: TGTGCCAGCAGTTTCCGACTAGCGGGGGGCACAGATACGCAGTATTTT
cdr3_aa: CASSFRLAGGTDTQYF

v_call: TRBV6-2/TRBV6-3
clone_size: NA
j_call: TRBJ1-1
d_call: NA
cdr3_nt: TGTGCCAGCAGTTCCCCGGGACAAGAGAACACTGAAGCTTTCTTT
cdr3_aa: CASSSPGQENTEAFF

v_call: TRBV3-1/TRBV3-2
clone_size: once
j_call: TRBJ2-3
d_call: TRBD2
cdr3_nt: TGTGCCAGCAGCGCTCGTCGCGGGAGCCCAGATACGCAGTATTTT
cdr3_aa: CASSARRGSPDTQYF

v_call: TRBV28
clone_size: NA
j_call: TRBJ1-3
d_call: NA
cdr3_nt: TGTGCCAGCAGTTTACCGGTAGGGAATGGAAACACCATATATTTT
cdr3_aa: CASSLPVGNGNTIYF

v_call: TRBV24-1
clone_size: NA
j_call: TRBJ1-3
d_call: NA
cdr3_nt: TGTGCCACCACCCGAACGGGGCAAAGCCCTGGAAACACCATATATTTT
cdr3_aa: CATTRTGQSPGNTIYF

v_call: TRBV7-9
clone_size: NA
j_call: TRBJ2-3
d_call: NA
cdr3_nt: TGTGCCAGCAGCTTAACGGCGGGATCCGCAGATACGCAGTATTTT
cdr3_aa: CASSLTAGSADTQYF

v_call: TRBV7-6
clone_size: NA
j_call: TRBJ1-1
d_call: NA
cdr3_nt: TGTGCCAGCAGCTTAGAACACTCAGGGCGCACTGAAGCTTTCTTT
cdr3_aa: CASSLEHSGRTEAFF

v_call: TRBV5-5
clone_size: NA
j_call: TRBJ1-2
d_call: NA
cdr3_nt: TGTGCCAGCAGCTTGGAAGTTCGAGGGTATGGCACCTTC
cdr3_aa: CASSLEVRGYGTF

v_call: TRBV12-3/TRBV12-4
clone_size: NA
j_call: TRBJ2-5
d_call: NA
cdr3_nt: TGTGCCAGCAGAGGGACGGGGCAAGAGACCCAGTACTTC
cdr3_aa: CASRGTGQETQYF

v_call: TRBV19
clone_size: NA
j_call: TRBJ2-1
d_call: TRBD2
cdr3_nt: TGTGCCAGTAGTATTCGAAGGACTAGCGGAATTTACAATGAGCAGTTCTTC
cdr3_aa: CASSIRRTSGIYNEQFF

v_call: TRBV7-2
clone_size: once
j_call: TRBJ1-1
d_call: NA
cdr3_nt: TGTGCCAGCAGCTCACAGGGTGGAACTGAAGCTTTCTTT
cdr3_aa: CASSSQGGTEAFF